The sequence of this TCR beta chain was determined in a study of shared clonotypes between healthy human individuals (dated by TCRdb to the early 2020s). Some background on the complete study: A few men and two women, aged 18 to 49 years, made up the cohort. The study deeply sequenced blood TCR repertoires of five healthy adults to estimate repertoire size and the extent of clonotype sharing between individuals. To increase sequencing depth and limit assay-specific biases, different laboratories used diverse techniques to prepare libraries and sequence TCR repertoires. For each donor, three plates each were used for CD4 naive and CD4 memory, two plates were used for CD8 naive, and one plate was used for CD8 memory. Between about 0.9 and 8.9 billion PBMCs per donor were obtained by leukapheresis.

On this clone itself: Its antigen is not yet known. No per-base quality is available; no much larger clone lies one base away.

Findings and caveats that apply to the study as a whole: Sampling was restricted to blood, and TCR repertoires in tissue are likely to differ from TCR repertoires in blood. Because the study included only a small number of donors, the genetic and exposure-history diversity represented was limited. Based on pairwise subsampling, the degree of clonotype sharing among donors was expected to be affected by sequencing depth. Sharing across several donors was observed for approximately 4.6% of naive CD4, 3% to 3.5% of naive CD8, 2% to 2.5% of memory CD4, and around 0.44% of memory CD8 clonotypes. Compared with non-shared clonotypes, clonotypes shared by all four sorted-subset donors had higher generation probabilities. Incomplete sequencing was indicated by rarefaction of sorted-subset datasets, despite the large sequencing depth. Naive subsets generally had larger estimated clonotype richness than memory subsets.

CDR1 MNHNY and CDR2 SVGAGI are derived from the germline V gene (reference sequence). Germline trimming amounts to 0 bases on V and 7 bases on J, with 5 as the count of junction bases outside the gene matches. The CDR3 runs 15 amino acids, cysteine and phenylalanine included. Only the CDR3 region is kept as DNA, spanning 45 bases read in frame from base 1. CD8 naive samples were obtained by positive selection for CCR7 among CD45RO-negative cells, yielding a CD45RA+CCR7+ population from which TemRA cells were excluded. Donors were healthy HIV-negative adults with no recently reported acute infections or vaccinations. Only Caucasian adults living in Nashville, Tennessee, USA were represented among the donors. Blood was collected by leukapheresis, and PBMCs were isolated by Ficoll-Histopaque density gradient centrifugation and then cryopreserved in liquid nitrogen vapor phase. Purity and quantity of every magnetically sorted T cell population were checked by analytical flow cytometry. Genomic DNA was isolated from each sorted fraction and quantified by UV absorbance on a Nanodrop 2000c.

Using the deep immunoSEQ assay, multiplex PCR amplified TCR CDR3 regions from genomic DNA. For each cell subset, the extracted genomic DNA was distributed evenly across all wells of several immunoSEQ 96-well plates, and each plate served as one replicate. For sorted subsets, about 200 ng genomic DNA, equal to 30,000 to 35,000 T cell genomes, was loaded into each replicate PCR. Purified libraries were measured with a Qubit 3.0 fluorometer, size-checked on a Bioanalyzer 2100, and measured again with the KAPA Library Quantification kit. Each immunoSEQ 96-well plate was sequenced on its own single-read 150-cycle Illumina NextSeq 550 flow cell. The paper's data handling went like this. The immunoSEQ output contained only junctional sequences without quality scores, so filtering could not match that applied to full-length reads. To assign V/J genes and CDR3, sequences were annotated using PyIR, a Python wrapper for IgBLAST v1.9, with IMGT germline references. Reads were removed for weak V/J assignments (E-value above 1e-6), missing CDR3, stop codons, out-of-frame junctions, or ambiguous translated residues. V3J clonotypes were defined as sequences sharing the same inferred V gene, J gene, and CDR3 amino acid sequence. Percentage overlap between repertoires was calculated by dividing the number of shared unique clonotypes by the size of the smaller repertoire. RTK rarefaction, the Chao1 estimator, and Recon v2.1 estimates of unobserved clonotypes were used to assess repertoire richness. Generation probabilities were computed with OLGA for all TCRbeta clonotypes obtained by the gDNA method from several donors. Sourced from immuneACCESS, this table was stored by TCRdb with only in-frame sequences that have V and J called. A share of the clones is absent; for the studies checked, an unresolved V gene accounts for under half, and the remainder has no known explanation. The DNA was the basis for D and trimming; V, J and clone size are from that table. The sample records some 2.1 million clones, about 95% of which are singletons. The top ten hold about 1.1% of the sample.

The receptor comes from a man in his late teens or twenties in good health. The sequenced sample consisted of naive CD8+ T cells sorted from blood. The sample's cell subset or site label, decoded: CD45RA+CCR7+. The chain links TRBV6-6 with TRBJ1-4, with 7 bases in between that match TRBD1. CDR3 protein: CASSYSTGIGEKLFF. In nucleotide form, the sequence is TGTGCCAGCAGTTACTCGACAGGGATCGGTGAAAAACTGTTTTTT.